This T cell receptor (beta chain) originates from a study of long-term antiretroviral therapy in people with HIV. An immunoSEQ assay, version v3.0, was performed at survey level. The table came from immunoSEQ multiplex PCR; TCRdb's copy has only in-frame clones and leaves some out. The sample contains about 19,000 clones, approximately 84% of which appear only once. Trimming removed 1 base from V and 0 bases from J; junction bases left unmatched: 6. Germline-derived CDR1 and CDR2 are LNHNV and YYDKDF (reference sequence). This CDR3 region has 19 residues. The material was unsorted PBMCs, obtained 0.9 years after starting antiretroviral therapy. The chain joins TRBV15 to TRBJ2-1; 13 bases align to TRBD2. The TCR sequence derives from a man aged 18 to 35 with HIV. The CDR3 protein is CATSRVGLAGPSSYNEQFF. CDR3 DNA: TGTGCCACCAGCAGAGTGGGACTAGCGGGGCCCAGCTCCTACAATGAGCAGTTCTTC.